This T cell receptor beta chain was sequenced during a study of blood T cell repertoires in COVID-19. Turning to the study itself: Whether acute or convalescent, the COVID-19 samples came from the United States, Italy and Spain. T cells, B-cell-depleted T cells, or PBMCs provided the cDNA or gDNA that served as material.

Germline CDR1 reads SGHNT; CDR2 reads YENEEA. CDR3 size: 16 residues. The V segment lost 1 base and the J segment 6 bases; nucleotides outside the gene matches: 6. Source study methods: Amplification with reference gene primers provided the estimates of nucleated cell counts. Here immunoSEQ multiplex PCR was the method, and the copy in TCRdb shows in-frame clones only, minus some. V and J calls and clone size come straight from that table; D and trimming were deduced from the DNA. Counted here are around 250,000 clones, approximately 88% occurring once; the ten biggest clones make up 0.7%. The sequenced sample consisted of peripheral blood. The TCR originated in a human donor in a cohort sampled during active COVID-19. The V and J genes are TRBV11-3 and TRBJ2-7; 13 bases fit TRBD2. The CDR3 reads CASSLGGLAGESEQYF. CDR3 coding DNA: TGTGCCAGCAGCTTAGGCGGACTAGCGGGAGAAAGCGAGCAGTACTTC.